This is a list of T cell receptor beta chains from one sample in a study of blood T cell repertoires in COVID-19. The method was immunoSEQ multiplex PCR; TCRdb's version includes in-frame clones alone and lacks a portion of them. Here the sample spans a few hundred thousand clones, 75% to 85% being singletons. The sample was peripheral blood. The source is a woman aged 30 to 39 with COVID-19, enrolled during active disease. CDR3s include the opening cysteine and the closing phenylalanine or tryptophan. The D gene is left open where the match is weak. Some rows mark clone size as missing; the rest say once, few, many or name a class of expanded clone.

v_call	clone_size	d_call	j_call	cdr3_nt	cdr3_aa
TRBV7-6	few	NA	TRBJ2-3	TGTGCCAGCAGCCTACTCGTTGGGGCGGCTGCCATCGATACGCAGTATTTT	CASSLLVGAAAIDTQYF
TRBV28	NA	NA	TRBJ2-5	TGTGCCAGCAGCCTAGGACTTGATCAAGAGACCCAGTACTTC	CASSLGLDQETQYF
TRBV11-2	NA	NA	TRBJ1-1	TGTGCCAGCAGCTCTCCCGGGGGGACCCCTGAAGCTTTCTTT	CASSSPGGTPEAFF
TRBV7-9	NA	TRBD2	TRBJ2-3	TGTGCCAGCAGCCGCCTGGCTAGCGGGGTCACAGATACGCAGTATTTT	CASSRLASGVTDTQYF
TRBV27	NA	NA	TRBJ2-7	TGTGCCAGCGGGTTAGCGGTAGCCTACGAGCAGTACTTC	CASGLAVAYEQYF
TRBV3-1/TRBV3-2	NA	TRBD2	TRBJ2-7	TGTGCCAGCAGCCTCGGGAGGCCCCCCTCCTACGAGCAGTACTTC	CASSLGRPPSYEQYF
TRBV2	few	TRBD1	TRBJ1-5	TGTGCCAGCAGACGGACAGGGGATGCATATAGCAATCAGCCCCAGCATTTT	CASRRTGDAYSNQPQHF
TRBV7-3	NA	TRBD1	TRBJ2-1	TGTGCCAGCAGCCCGACCGGACAGGCAAGCTACAATGAGCAGTTCTTC	CASSPTGQASYNEQFF
TRBV29-1	few	NA	TRBJ2-7	TGCAGCGTTGTTGGGAGGCTTGGGAGCTACGAGCAGTACTTC	CSVVGRLGSYEQYF
TRBV12-3/TRBV12-4	NA	NA	TRBJ2-1	TGTGCCAGCAGCACTCCCCGTGGAGGGGAGCAGTTCTTC	CASSTPRGGEQFF
TRBV3-1/TRBV3-2	NA	TRBD2	TRBJ2-5	TGTGCCAGCAGACGTAGCGGGGGCCCACAAGAGACCCAGTACTTC	CASRRSGGPQETQYF
TRBV3-1/TRBV3-2	NA	NA	TRBJ2-1	TGTGCCAGCAGCCAAGAATCGAAATGGCCATTTCACAATGAGCAGTTCTTC	CASSQESKWPFHNEQFF
TRBV18	NA	TRBD1	TRBJ1-2	TGTGCCAGCTCCCCGGACAGGGGTAACCTTCACTATGGCTACACCTTC	CASSPDRGNLHYGYTF
TRBV7-2	NA	TRBD1	TRBJ1-5	TGTGCCAGCAGCTTAAACAGGGGGCCTGGTCAGCCCCAGCATTTT	CASSLNRGPGQPQHF
TRBV5-1	NA	NA	TRBJ2-5	TGCGCCAGCAGAGGGGGGGGGACCCTTGTAGAGACCCAGTACTTC	CASRGGGTLVETQYF
TRBV2	NA	NA	TRBJ1-3	TGTGCCAGCAAAAGAGTTAGAAACGGAAACACCATATATTTT	CASKRVRNGNTIYF
TRBV6-1	NA	TRBD1	TRBJ2-5	TGTGCCAGCAGTGAAGGGACAGGGAGCGAGACCCAGTACTTC	CASSEGTGSETQYF
TRBV2	NA	NA	TRBJ1-5	TGTGCCAGCAGTCAGGGTGGGGGCAATCAGCCCCAGCATTTT	CASSQGGGNQPQHF
TRBV18	once	NA	TRBJ2-2	TGTGCCAGCTCACCAATGGGGGGAGACACCGGGGAGCTGTTTTTT	CASSPMGGDTGELFF